A single TCR beta chain is shown here with its context. Its antigen is not identified. This record comes from a study of vaccination and CD4 T cells after COVID-19. CDR1 MGHDK and CDR2 SYGVNS come from the germline V gene. The V and J ends lost 3 bases and 2 bases, in that order; junction bases with no gene match: 7. The CDR3 loop spans 16 amino acids. Treatment given: roughly 10-day PBMC culture with coronavirus spike peptide pools or control peptides (ViraFEST assay). Cultured CD4+ T cells had their DNA profiled by the Oncomine TCR Beta short-read assay. Using its own MiXCR run on the PCR reads, TCRdb lists one record per CDR3 protein. This table holds about 13,000 distinct CDR3 sequences, roughly half found once.

The V call is TRBV25-1, the J call TRBJ2-5; 9 bases map to TRBD1. Sequenced material: CD4+ T cells from blood, cultured in vitro. The source is a human donor who had recovered from COVID-19. The CDR3 sequence is CASSDRDRATQETQYF. CDR3 nucleotide sequence: TGTGCCAGCAGTGATAGGGACAGGGCTACACAAGAGACCCAGTACTTC.